The clone carrying this T cell receptor (beta chain) was recorded a few times. The target antigen is unknown. Prepared libraries of TCR beta cDNA carried unique molecular identifiers. Each sample of about 1 to 10 million input T cells yielded around 500,000 cDNA molecules, so each molecule approximated one T cell. TCRdb ran MiXCR on the PCR reads and lists one entry per CDR3 protein. The sample comprises about 560,000 distinct CDR3 sequences, 44% of which are singletons, and 1.5% to 2% rests with the top ten. Germline CDR1 is SGHVS and CDR2 is FNYEAQ. The CDR3 spans 14 residues. The V and J ends lost 4 bases and 4 bases respectively, with 14 bases between them. The data belong to a study of post-analysis software for immune sequencing data. The overall study: The courses of disease that were included comprised relapsing-remitting, secondary progressive and progressive-relapsing multiple sclerosis. General study findings and limits: Higher frequency in patients than in controls was seen for a handful of TRBV segments, with TRBV5-6, TRBV5-1 and TRBV20-1 among them.

Input material: blood. The sequence was collected from a girl aged 5-17 years with multiple sclerosis. The chain uses TRBV7-6 and TRBJ2-7; D call uncertain. The CDR3 DNA reads as TGTGCCAGCAGCTCCCGAGGAGAAATTTACGAGCAGTACTTC. Protein sequence: CASSSRGEIYEQYF.